Each of the 25 T cell receptor beta chains below was sequenced from the same sample in a study of T-cell reconstitution after alpha-beta-depleted transplantation in children (dated by TCRdb to about 2016). Libraries were constructed by PCR. Sequencing relied on an Illumina HiSeq 2500. To normalize quantification of the TCRbeta repertoire, the TCR libraries were built with molecular barcoding that relied on unique molecular identifiers. The public reads were quality trimmed at Q25 with fastp and then assembled into clones with MiXCR by TCRdb, keeping productive beta chains. Rows matching on CDR3 protein sequence are summarized as one entry with the most common DNA and genes. Across this sample there are about 72,000 distinct CDR3 sequences, with about 7% seen only once. 2.5% of the sample lies in the top ten. The sequences come from PBMCs from the stem cell graft donor, collected from the stem cell graft. The receptors derive from a human donor who donated a stem cell graft to a child with acute lymphoblastic leukemia.

This clonotype was seen many times. This rearrangement joins TRBV10-3 to TRBJ2-1; D is undetermined. CDR1 is ENHRY and CDR2 is SYGVKD in the germline V gene. The CDR3 is 14 amino acids. V was cut by 3 bases and J by 8 bases, with 14 bases left in between. The CDR3 nucleotides read TGTGCCATCAGTGAAGGACGAGTTTCGGATGAGCAGTTCTTC. Translation gives CAISEGRVSDEQFF.

This clonotype was observed at least ten times. DNA for the CDR3: TGTGCCAGCACCCTCACAGCTAACTATGGCTACACCTTC. Translation gives CASTLTANYGYTF. The chain couples TRBV7-9 to TRBJ1-2, with D unresolved. Trimming stripped 7 bases from V and 0 bases from J, with 9 bases between. Germline V gene sequence: CDR1 SEHNR, CDR2 FQNEAQ (reference sequence). This CDR3 has 13 amino acids.

This clonotype was detected ten times or more. The chain links TRBV7-2 to TRBJ2-2; 8 bases are a match to TRBD1. CDR3 length equals 15 residues. Germline V lookup: CDR1 SGHTA, CDR2 FQGNSA. V lost 5 bases to trimming and J lost 5 bases; unmatched junction nucleotides: 7. CDR3 amino acids: CASSRRTGSTGELFF. CDR3 DNA: TGTGCCAGCAGCAGAAGGACAGGGAGTACCGGGGAGCTGTTTTTT.

The sample holds a few counts of this clonotype. The V call is TRBV5-1, the J call TRBJ2-1; unclear D gene. CDR3 size: 12 residues. The germline CDR1 and CDR2 sequences are SGHRS and YFSETQ. Trimming removed 0 bases from V and 9 bases from J, with 7 bases in between. The CDR3 DNA sequence: TGCGCCAGCAGCTTGGCAGGTAGTGAGCAGTTCTTC. Translation: CASSLAGSEQFF.

This clonotype was observed many times. The genes are TRBV6-5 and TRBJ2-1; the D call may be TRBD1 or TRBD2 (5 bases each). The germline V and J ends were trimmed by 5 bases and 4 bases, with 18 bases remaining between them. The CDR3 runs to 16 residues. Germline lookup yields CDR1 MNHEY and CDR2 SVGAGI. This chain's CDR3 is CASSTQSGPIYNEQFF. CDR3 DNA sequence: TGTGCCAGCAGTACTCAATCGGGACCGATATACAATGAGCAGTTCTTC.

This clonotype was picked up a small number of times. V usage is TRBV11-1 and J usage is TRBJ2-1; 15 bases match TRBD2. The CDR3 totals 17 residues. Germline V gene sequence: CDR1 SGHAT, CDR2 FQDESV (reference sequence). V shed 6 bases, J shed 9 bases, and the junction held 12 bases outside the gene matches. The CDR3 bases are TGTGCCAGCAGTCCCGGACTAGCGGGAGGGCCGCTGACTGAGCAGTTCTTC. This encodes CASSPGLAGGPLTEQFF.

The sample holds many counts of this clonotype. V usage is TRBV20-1 and J usage is TRBJ1-2; the D is unclear. V lost 0 bases to trimming and J lost 2 bases, with 10 bases between them. The CDR3 loop spans 14 amino acids. Germline V lookup: CDR1 DFQATT, CDR2 SNEGSKA (reference sequence). CDR3: CSARDGQVNYGYTF. The CDR3 DNA reads TGCAGTGCTAGAGATGGGCAGGTGAACTATGGCTACACCTTC.

At least ten counts were recorded for this clonotype. The chain couples TRBV27 to TRBJ2-2, with a weak D call TRBD1 (6 bases). Germline CDR1 is MNHEY and CDR2 is SMNVEV (reference sequence). The CDR3 contains 16 residues. The V end was cut by 8 bases, the J end by 2 bases, with 18 bases between. CDR3 nucleotides: TGTGCCAGCTTGCCCCGGACAGCTTTTAACACCGGGGAGCTGTTTTTT. Amino acid sequence: CASLPRTAFNTGELFF.

This rearrangement joins TRBV10-3 to TRBJ2-2; 8 bases line up with TRBD2. V trimming: 8 bases; J trimming: 5 bases; junction bases outside the gene matches: 10. Germline V gene sequence: CDR1 ENHRY, CDR2 SYGVKD. The CDR3 consists of 15 residues. The CDR3 reads CAISGAGEGTGELFF. The DNA for the CDR3 is TGTGCCATCTCCGGAGCGGGAGAGGGAACCGGGGAGCTGTTTTTT.

In this sample, this clonotype turned up many times. This chain uses TRBV29-1 with TRBJ2-4; 7 bases fit TRBD1. J lost 7 bases, V lost 4 bases, and 16 bases had no gene match. The CDR3 is 16 residues long. The germline CDR1 and CDR2 sequences are SQVTM and ANQGSEA. The chain's CDR3 is CSVVWSKTGVRNIQYF. CDR3 nucleotides: TGCAGCGTTGTTTGGTCTAAAACAGGGGTTCGGAACATTCAGTACTTC.

In its sample, this clonotype was seen many times. The V and J genes are TRBV7-8 and TRBJ2-5; 11 nucleotides line up with TRBD1. The length of the CDR3 is 16 residues. Germline V gives CDR1 SGHVS, CDR2 FQNEAQ. V lost 0 bases and J lost 5; bases outside the gene matches: 5. CDR3 nucleotides: TGTGCCAGCAGCTTAGCGAGGACAGGGGGCGATGAGACCCAGTACTTC. As protein: CASSLARTGGDETQYF.

This clonotype occurred a few times. CDR3: CASSPQGMNTEAFF. CDR3 nucleotides: TGTGCCAGCTCACCCCAGGGAATGAACACTGAAGCTTTCTTT. The chain employs TRBV18 and TRBJ1-1; the D gene is possibly TRBD1 (5 bases). The V end was cut by 3 bases, the J end by 0 bases, with 8 bases between. CDR1 and CDR2 from the germline V gene are KGHSH and LQKENI. The CDR3 is made up of 14 amino acids.

This clonotype was counted many times. V and J are TRBV5-1 and TRBJ2-5, with 9 positions matching TRBD1. Germline-derived CDR1 and CDR2 are SGHRS and YFSETQ. CDR3 length: 18 residues. Trimming took 4 bases from V and 5 from J; bases not matched to a gene: 18. The CDR3 bases are TGCGCCAGCAGCCTCCCCTCCGGGACAGGGATCAGATGGGAGACCCAGTACTTC. This codes for CASSLPSGTGIRWETQYF.

This clonotype was observed at least ten times. The chain joins TRBV3-1 to TRBJ1-1, with a weak D call TRBD1 (5 bases). With 4 bases removed from V and 2 bases from J, the gap between germline ends came to 17 bases. This CDR3 region has 16 residues. Germline CDR1 reads LGHDT; CDR2 reads YNNKEL (reference sequence). CDR3 amino acids: CASSPGTERGNTEAFF. CDR3 in DNA: TGTGCCAGCAGCCCTGGGACTGAGCGGGGCAACACTGAAGCTTTCTTT.

This clonotype occurred many times. The J gene is TRBJ2-7, the V gene TRBV7-2, with D possibly being TRBD1 (6 bases). V was trimmed by 3 bases and J by 3 bases, leaving 12 bases between them. The length of the CDR3 is 14 residues. Germline CDR1 SGHTA, CDR2 FQGNSA. CDR3 DNA sequence: TGTGCCAGCAGCTTCCGGGACACTCTCTACGAGCAGTACTTC. Its protein is CASSFRDTLYEQYF. The variable domain in full, completed from reference TRBV7-2 and TRBJ2-7, reads GAGVSQSPSNKVTEKGKDVELRCDPISGHTALYWYRQSLGQGLEFLIYFQGNSAPDKSGLPSDRFSAERTGGSVSTLTIQRTQQEDSAVYLCASSFRDTLYEQYFGPGTRLTVT.

The sample holds many counts of this clonotype. V gene TRBV3-1 combines with J gene TRBJ1-1; D unclear. Trimming pared 0 bases from V and 0 bases from J, leaving 5 bases between. Germline V lookup: CDR1 LGHDT, CDR2 YNNKEL (reference sequence). This CDR3 is built from 14 residues. The CDR3 DNA is TGTGCCAGCAGCCAAGATCACGTGAACACTGAAGCTTTCTTT. The encoded protein is CASSQDHVNTEAFF.

This clonotype was seen only a few times. This chain uses TRBV20-1 with TRBJ1-5; D remains ambiguous. The V and J ends lost 0 bases and 7 bases respectively, with 13 bases between them. The CDR3 is 14 amino acids. The germline V gene has CDR1 DFQATT and CDR2 SNEGSKA (reference sequence). The CDR3 DNA sequence: TGCAGTGCTAGAGATGTGGAGCCTTGGCAGCCCCAGCATTTT. Translated: CSARDVEPWQPQHF.

The rearrangement links TRBV20-1 to TRBJ2-5; the D call may be TRBD1 or TRBD2 (5 bases each). The CDR3 is 17 residues long. Germline assignment: CDR1 DFQATT and CDR2 SNEGSKA (reference sequence). V shed 8 bases and J shed 2 bases, with 27 bases lying between them. CDR3 sequence reads: CSFRGPSQDGAQETQYF. In DNA form, the CDR3 reads TGCAGTTTCAGAGGCCCCTCTCAGGACGGGGCACAAGAGACCCAGTACTTC.

In this sample, this clonotype turned up many times. V is TRBV11-3 and J is TRBJ2-1; no clear D gene. Trimming took 5 bases from V and 7 from J, leaving 12 bases between them. The germline gives CDR1 SGHNT, CDR2 YENEEA. This CDR3 spans 13 amino acids. The CDR3 here is CASSDLEMNEQFF. The CDR3 nucleotides are TGTGCCAGCAGCGACCTTGAGATGAATGAGCAGTTCTTC.

As for this clonotype: The germline gene is not matched at one end of the junction; a read error may be the cause. The rearrangement joins TRBV5-7 to TRBJ1-5; TRBD1 might be the D (5 bases). TRBV5-7 is given ORF status, its function remaining uncertain. The length of the CDR3 is 16 residues. The CDR3 protein is CASSCRDCLSNQPHHF. DNA for the CDR3: TGTGCCAGCAGTTGCCGGGACTGCCTGAGCAATCAGCCCCATCATTTT.

This clonotype occurred many times. V is TRBV5-5 and J is TRBJ1-6; D is undetermined. Germline CDR1 is SGHKS and CDR2 is YYEKEE (reference sequence). This CDR3 region has 12 residues. Trimming shortened V by 5 bases and J by 7 bases, and 7 bases separated the two germline ends. CDR3 residues: CASRTGNSPLHF. In nucleotides, the CDR3 is TGTGCCAGCAGAACGGGCAATTCACCCCTCCACTTT.

This clonotype was counted ten times or more. The rearrangement links TRBV5-1 to TRBJ2-1; 10 bases are a match to TRBD2. Germline trimming cut 0 bases from V and 4 bases from J; bases unmatched to any gene: 4. CDR1 is SGHRS and CDR2 is YFSETQ in the germline V gene. The CDR3 sequence is 16 residues long. The CDR3 nucleotides are TGCGCCAGCAGCTTGGCGAATAGCGGGAGGTACAATGAGCAGTTCTTC. Its protein is CASSLANSGRYNEQFF.

The chain carries TRBV6-1 and TRBJ1-2; 8 bases are shared with TRBD1. CDR3 size: 14 residues. Germline V gene sequence: CDR1 MNHNS, CDR2 SASEGT. Unmatched junction bases numbered 6, after V lost 5 bases and J lost 4 bases. Here the CDR3 reads CASSQDRGGYGYTF. The CDR3, as DNA: TGTGCCAGCAGTCAAGACAGGGGAGGCTATGGCTACACCTTC.

This chain joins TRBV13 and TRBJ2-5, with 8 bases identical to TRBD1. The CDR3 is 16 amino acids. Germline V gene lookup returns CDR1 PRHDT and CDR2 FYEKMQ (reference sequence). V was pared by 5 bases and J by 0 bases, with 8 bases of the junction left unmatched. In DNA form, the CDR3 reads TGTGCCAGCAGCCAGACAGGGGTCGTAGACCAAGAGACCCAGTACTTC. Its translation: CASSQTGVVDQETQYF. Full variable domain (rest looked up from reference TRBV13 and TRBJ2-5): AAGVIQSPRHLIKEKRETATLKCYPIPRHDTVYWYQQGPGQDPQFLISFYEKMQSDKGSIPDRFSAQQFSDYHSELNMSSLELGDSALYFCASSQTGVVDQETQYFGPGTRLLVL.

This clonotype was observed at least ten times. Written as DNA, the CDR3 is TGTGCCAGCAGTGGAACTAGCGGGGGGCGCTCCTACAATGAGCAGTTCTTC. It yields the protein CASSGTSGGRSYNEQFF. The chain employs TRBV2 and TRBJ2-1; 12 bases fit TRBD2. V lost 4 bases to trimming and J lost 0 bases; unmatched junction nucleotides: 4. Germline values: CDR1 SNHLY, CDR2 FYNNEI. The CDR3 sequence is 17 residues long.